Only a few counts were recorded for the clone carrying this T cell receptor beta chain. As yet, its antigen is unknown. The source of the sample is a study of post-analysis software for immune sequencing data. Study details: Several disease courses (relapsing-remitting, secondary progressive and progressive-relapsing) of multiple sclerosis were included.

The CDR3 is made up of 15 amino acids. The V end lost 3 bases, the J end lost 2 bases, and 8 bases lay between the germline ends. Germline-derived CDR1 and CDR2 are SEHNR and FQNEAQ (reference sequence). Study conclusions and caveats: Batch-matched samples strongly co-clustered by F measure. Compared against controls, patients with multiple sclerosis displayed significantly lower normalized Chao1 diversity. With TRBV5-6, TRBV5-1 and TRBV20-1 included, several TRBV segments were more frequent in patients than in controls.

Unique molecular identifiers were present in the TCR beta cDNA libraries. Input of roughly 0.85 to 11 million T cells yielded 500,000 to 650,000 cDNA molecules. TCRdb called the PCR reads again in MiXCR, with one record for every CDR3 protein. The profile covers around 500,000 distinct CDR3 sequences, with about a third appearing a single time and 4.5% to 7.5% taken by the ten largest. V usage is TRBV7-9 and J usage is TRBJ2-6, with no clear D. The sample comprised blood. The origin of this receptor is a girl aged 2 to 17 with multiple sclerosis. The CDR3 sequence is CASSFKRTGANVLTF. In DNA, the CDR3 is TGTGCCAGCAGCTTTAAACGAACTGGGGCCAACGTCCTGACTTTC.